The 14 T cell receptor beta chains below all came from one sample that was sequenced in a study of shared clonotypes between healthy human individuals. Only in-frame clones appear in the TCRdb table, and some are missing; sequencing was by immunoSEQ multiplex PCR. This table has under 600,000 clones, roughly four fifths appearing once. The sample comprised PBMCs. The receptors here all came from a middle-aged woman in good health. Some clones in this sample may be carry-over from other donors' samples.

J is TRBJ1-4 and V is TRBV5-1; D is unresolved. V dropped 0 bases and J dropped 4 bases, with 7 bases sitting between them. The germline V gene has CDR1 SGHRS and CDR2 YFSETQ. The CDR3 length is 14 residues. CDR3 loop: CASSLAGNNEKLFF. The DNA for the CDR3 is TGCGCCAGCAGCTTGGCGGGGAATAATGAAAAACTGTTTTTT.

This clone was counted once. The chain employs TRBV2 and TRBJ2-2, with 13 bases that match TRBD2. Germline V gives CDR1 SNHLY, CDR2 FYNNEI. V shed 5 bases and J 4 bases; nucleotides not matched to a gene: 4. CDR3 length equals 16 residues. The CDR3 DNA reads TGTGCCAGCAGTCGACTAGCGGGAGGTGCCACCGGGGAGCTGTTTTTT. This translates into CASSRLAGGATGELFF.

A note on this clone: Other DNA sequences in this sample translate to the same CDR3. V usage is TRBV30 and J usage is TRBJ1-2; D is possibly TRBD1 (5 bases). V was pared by 0 bases and J by 5 bases, with 10 bases between. This CDR3 has 13 residues. Germline V lookup: CDR1 GTSNPN, CDR2 SVGIG (reference sequence). The CDR3 spells CAWSVQGGYGYTF. The CDR3 bases are TGTGCCTGGAGTGTGCAGGGTGGGTATGGCTACACCTTC.

The chain is built from TRBV4-1 and TRBJ2-3; TRBD2 is a possible D gene (6 bases). Germline-derived CDR1 and CDR2 are MGHRA and YSYEKL. The CDR3 has 16 amino acids. V lost 2 bases to trimming and J lost 2 bases, with 14 bases between them. The CDR3 spells CASSQPWGEYTDTQYF. Here the CDR3 DNA reads TGCGCCAGCAGCCAACCCTGGGGGGAATACACAGATACGCAGTATTTT.

This chain joins TRBV2 and TRBJ2-5; D tentatively reads TRBD1 or TRBD2 (6 bases each). The CDR3 extends over 14 amino acids. Germline CDR1 reads SNHLY; CDR2 reads FYNNEI. V lost 5 bases to trimming and J lost 1 base, with 11 bases between them. The CDR3 nucleotides are TGTGCCAGCAGTTACAGGGAGGTCCAAGAGACCCAGTACTTC. This encodes CASSYREVQETQYF.

The chain links TRBV7-9 to TRBJ2-3; TRBD1 aligns across 8 bases. This CDR3 contains 17 residues. The ends lost 2 bases at V and 4 bases at J; junction bases unmatched: 11. Germline loops: CDR1 SEHNR, CDR2 FQNEAQ (reference sequence). This CDR3 is CASSLYRNRGLSDTQYF. CDR3 sequence (DNA): TGTGCCAGCAGCTTATATAGGAACAGGGGGTTGTCAGATACGCAGTATTTT.

This clone was found once. The V gene is TRBV6-4, the J gene TRBJ2-1; D is possibly TRBD1 or TRBD2 (6 bases each). Between the trimmed V and J ends, which lost 6 bases and 9 bases, there was a span of 21 bases. CDR3 size: 15 residues. Germline CDR1 MRHNA, CDR2 SNTAGT. CDR3 sequence: CASSAEGDFFSEQFF. The CDR3 DNA reads TGTGCCAGCAGCGCCGAGGGGGACTTTTTCTCTGAGCAGTTCTTC.

The V gene is TRBV25-1, the J gene TRBJ1-4; D not certain. The V gene lost 1 base and the J gene lost 8 bases, with 14 bases spanning the gap. Germline values: CDR1 MGHDK, CDR2 SYGVNS. The CDR3 consists of 15 residues. The CDR3 loop reads CASSELSSSGEKLFF. Here the CDR3 DNA reads TGTGCCAGCAGTGAATTGTCCTCTAGCGGGGAAAAACTGTTTTTT.

The chain is built from TRBV7-9 and TRBJ2-1, with D maybe TRBD1 (5 bases). Trimming stripped 2 bases from V and 0 bases from J, with 11 bases between. The CDR3 totals 16 residues. From germline, CDR1 is SEHNR and CDR2 FQNEAQ (reference sequence). The CDR3 DNA reads TGTGCCAGCAGCTTACGGCAGGGCAGCTCCTACAATGAGCAGTTCTTC. Its translation is CASSLRQGSSYNEQFF.

The V call is TRBV10-3, the J call TRBJ2-1, with a possible D match to TRBD2 (6 bases). Per the germline V gene, CDR1 is ENHRY and CDR2 is SYGVKD. The CDR3 sequence is 17 residues long. V lost 5 bases, J lost 2 bases, and 19 bases lay in between. This chain's CDR3 is CAISPRRDSGPYNEQFF. In nucleotides, the CDR3 is TGTGCCATCAGTCCCCGGAGGGACTCCGGTCCCTACAATGAGCAGTTCTTC.

This clone was counted a few times. The chain carries TRBV2 and TRBJ1-1, with TRBD1 matching 8 bases. The CDR3 consists of 14 residues. V lost 6 bases and J lost 0; bases outside the gene matches: 3. Germline assignment: CDR1 SNHLY and CDR2 FYNNEI. The CDR3 sequence: CASRGDRLNTEAFF. The CDR3 bases are TGTGCCAGCAGGGGGGACAGGTTGAACACTGAAGCTTTCTTT. The full variable domain, its missing parts supplied by reference TRBV2 and TRBJ1-1, is EPEVTQTPSHQVTQMGQEVILRCVPISNHLYFYWYRQILGQKVEFLVSFYNNEISEKSEIFDDQFSVERPDGSNFTLKIRSTKLEDSAMYFCASRGDRLNTEAFFGQGTRLTVV.

The rearrangement uses TRBV7-8 and TRBJ1-2; D might be TRBD1 (6 bases). The CDR3 length is 15 residues. The V gene's germline CDR1 is SGHVS and CDR2 FQNEAQ. V was trimmed by 4 bases and J by 11 bases, leaving 23 bases between them. CDR3 amino acids: CASSSNRAGQGIYTF. CDR3 nucleotide sequence: TGTGCCAGCAGCTCCAATCGGGCAGGCCAGGGGATTTACACCTTC. The variable domain in full, with the rest retrieved from reference TRBV7-8 and TRBJ1-2, is GAGVSQSPRYKVAKRGQDVALRCDPISGHVSLFWYQQALGQGPEFLTYFQNEAQLDKSGLPSDRFFAERPEGSVSTLKIQRTQQEDSAVYLCASSSNRAGQGIYTFGSGTRLTVV.

Concerning this clone itself: A far bigger clonotype differs at one base, so this is likely a read error. The chain is built from TRBV30 and TRBJ1-1, with D perhaps TRBD1 (5 bases). Germline V gene sequence: CDR1 GTSNPN, CDR2 SVGIG (reference sequence). Deletions cut 7 bases from V and 1 base from J, with 22 bases between. This CDR3 has 16 residues. CDR3: CAYIVPGRGSNTEAFF. DNA for the CDR3: TGTGCCTACATAGTCCCGGGACGGGGATCGAACACTGAAGCTTTCTTT.

The CDR3 loop reads CASSLFRLAGGHKAGELFF. The CDR3 DNA reads as TGTGCCAGCAGTTTATTCAGACTAGCGGGAGGGCATAAAGCCGGGGAGCTGTTTTTT. This chain uses TRBV27 with TRBJ2-2, with 14 bases that match TRBD2. CDR3 length: 19 amino acids. The V and J ends lost 1 base and 6 bases, in that order; junction bases with no gene match: 10. In germline, CDR1 is MNHEY, CDR2 SMNVEV (reference sequence).